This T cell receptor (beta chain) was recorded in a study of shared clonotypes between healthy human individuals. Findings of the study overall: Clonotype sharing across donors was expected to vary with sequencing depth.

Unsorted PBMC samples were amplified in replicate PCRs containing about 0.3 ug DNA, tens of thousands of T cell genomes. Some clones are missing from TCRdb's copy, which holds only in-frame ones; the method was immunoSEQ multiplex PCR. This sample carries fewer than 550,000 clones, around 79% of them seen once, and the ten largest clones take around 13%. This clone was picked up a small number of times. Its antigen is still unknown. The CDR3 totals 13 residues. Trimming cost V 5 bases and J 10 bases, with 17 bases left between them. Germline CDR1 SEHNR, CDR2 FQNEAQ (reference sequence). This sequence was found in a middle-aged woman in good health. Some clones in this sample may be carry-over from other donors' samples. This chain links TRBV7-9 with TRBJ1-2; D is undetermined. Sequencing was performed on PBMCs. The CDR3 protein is CASSSSSSGNYTF. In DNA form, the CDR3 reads TGTGCCAGCAGCAGCTCCTCCTCGGGTAACTACACCTTC.